A single sample is the source of the 21 T cell receptor beta chains below, sequenced in a study of beta chain features in type 1 diabetes. Points from the study as a whole: TCRB CDR3s from Type 1 diabetes patients were moderately but significantly shorter in all four CD4+ subsets.

For these TCRs, the target antigens are not known. Reverse transcribing all isolated RNA meant expressed TCRB transcripts were sequenced. The table came from immunoSEQ multiplex PCR; TCRdb's copy has only in-frame clones and leaves some out. The sample has under 400,000 clones, 10% to 15% seen once. Sequencing was done on a sample of naive CD4+ T cells from blood. The receptors were sampled from a woman between 18 and 29 years old with type 1 diabetes.

This clone has more than one count but fewer than ten. J is TRBJ2-5 and V is TRBV11-2, with D unclear. Germline-derived CDR1 and CDR2 are SGHAT and FQNNGV. The length of the CDR3 is 12 residues. V gave up 2 bases and J gave up 4 bases, with 5 bases separating them. The CDR3 coding sequence is TGTGCCAGCAGCTTACTTCCAGAGACCCAGTACTTC. It is translated as CASSLLPETQYF.

V is TRBV9 and J is TRBJ2-1, with 9 bases matching TRBD2. Germline-derived CDR1 and CDR2 are SGDLS and YYNGEE. Trimming took 4 bases from V and 4 from J; bases not matched to a gene: 21. This CDR3 is 20 amino acids long. CDR3 amino acids: CASSTSLGDSGSAWYNEQFF. The CDR3 DNA sequence: TGTGCCAGCAGCACGTCTCTAGGAGATAGCGGGAGTGCATGGTACAATGAGCAGTTCTTC. Complete variable domain (other parts from reference TRBV9 and TRBJ2-1): DSGVTQTPKHLITATGQRVTLRCSPRSGDLSVYWYQQSLDQGLQFLIQYYNGEERAKGNILERFSAQQFPDLHSELNLSSLELGDSALYFCASSTSLGDSGSAWYNEQFFGPGTRLTVL.

The rearrangement joins TRBV7-6 to TRBJ2-7; 8 bases match TRBD1. CDR1 SGHVS and CDR2 FNYEAQ come from the germline V gene. CDR3 length: 15 residues. The trim removed 5 bases at V and 2 bases at J, leaving 8 bases unmatched. The chain's CDR3 is CASSQGPGQAYEQYF. Written as DNA, the CDR3 is TGTGCCAGCAGCCAAGGCCCGGGACAGGCCTACGAGCAGTACTTC.

This clone was counted only a few times. This rearrangement joins TRBV14 to TRBJ2-3, with 8 positions matching TRBD2. Germline trimming cut 5 bases from V and 2 bases from J; bases unmatched to any gene: 9. The germline gives CDR1 SGHDN, CDR2 FVKESK. The CDR3 is 16 amino acids. CDR3 amino acids: CASSSIAGHTTDTQYF. The CDR3, as DNA: TGTGCCAGCAGCTCTATAGCGGGACATACCACAGATACGCAGTATTTT.

There are a few counts of this clone. The CDR3 spells CASSPPTGQGVTDTQYF. In DNA, the CDR3 is TGTGCCAGTAGTCCTCCGACGGGACAGGGGGTCACAGATACGCAGTATTTT. The chain carries TRBV19 and TRBJ2-3; 11 nucleotides align to TRBD1. From germline, CDR1 is LNHDA and CDR2 SQIVND (reference sequence). V lost 5 bases, J lost 2 bases, and 9 bases stayed unmatched. The CDR3 consists of 17 residues.

There are a few counts of this clone. The chain recombines TRBV7-9 with TRBJ2-5; D is ambiguous. V was trimmed by 3 bases and J by 2 bases, leaving 7 bases between them. The germline V gene has CDR1 SEHNR and CDR2 FQNEAQ (reference sequence). This CDR3 contains 13 residues. The CDR3 nucleotides are TGTGCCAGCAGCTTCTTACAGCAAGAGACCCAGTACTTC. Its translation is CASSFLQQETQYF.

The sample holds a few counts of this clone. The J gene is TRBJ2-6, the V gene TRBV18, with 10 positions matching TRBD1. V lost 3 bases and J lost 0; bases outside the gene matches: 5. The CDR3 covers 18 residues. Per the germline V gene, CDR1 is KGHSH and CDR2 is LQKENI. CDR3 amino acids: CASSPGTGAFSGANVLTF. The DNA of the CDR3 is TGTGCCAGCTCACCGGGGACAGGGGCGTTCTCTGGGGCCAACGTCCTGACTTTC.

This clone was recorded a few times. The CDR3 sequence is CAISRLTGNYGYTF. CDR3 nucleotides: TGTGCCATCAGTCGGTTGACAGGAAACTATGGCTACACCTTC. This rearrangement joins TRBV10-3 to TRBJ1-2; possible D gene TRBD1, 6 bases. V lost 5 bases to trimming and J lost 2 bases, with 12 bases between them. Germline V gene lookup returns CDR1 ENHRY and CDR2 SYGVKD. The CDR3 contains 14 residues.

The chain couples TRBV7-8 to TRBJ2-1, with TRBD2 identical over 14 bases. V gave up 4 bases and J gave up 7 bases; unmatched junction bases: 3. The CDR3 sequence is 15 residues long. Germline CDR1 SGHVS, CDR2 FQNEAQ. The CDR3 nucleotides are TGTGCCAGCAGCTGGGGACTAGCGGGAGTAAATGAGCAGTTCTTC. It translates to CASSWGLAGVNEQFF.

This clone turned up a few times. CDR3 sequence (DNA): TGTGCCAGTAGTATGGCAGGGAGGCCCTTTGGACAGCCCCAGCATTTT. Protein: CASSMAGRPFGQPQHF. The chain couples TRBV19 to TRBJ1-5; D might be TRBD1 (5 bases). Germline V gives CDR1 LNHDA, CDR2 SQIVND (reference sequence). This CDR3 region has 16 residues. The germline V and J ends were trimmed by 3 bases and 7 bases, with 19 bases remaining between them.

There are a few counts of this clone. This chain uses TRBV6-5 with TRBJ2-1; the match to TRBD2 covers 10 bases. Unmatched junction bases numbered 5, after V lost 0 bases and J lost 6 bases. CDR1 is MNHEY, CDR2 SVGAGI, per germline. The CDR3 is made up of 16 amino acids. CDR3 protein: CASSYSIAGGPNEQFF. The CDR3 DNA follows: TGTGCCAGCAGTTACTCGATAGCGGGGGGTCCCAATGAGCAGTTCTTC.

The chain couples TRBV18 to TRBJ2-3, with D maybe TRBD2 (5 bases). V was clipped by 2 bases and J by 3 bases, with 15 bases between them. Germline V gene data show CDR1 as KGHSH and CDR2 as LQKENI. This CDR3 has 16 amino acids. The CDR3 here is CASSPIGWSGTDTQYF. The CDR3 bases are TGTGCCAGCTCACCAATCGGTTGGTCGGGGACAGATACGCAGTATTTT.

This chain links TRBV5-4 with TRBJ1-1; D is ambiguous. CDR1 is SGHNT and CDR2 is YYREEE in the germline V gene (reference sequence). The CDR3 sequence is 15 residues long. Trimming pared 0 bases from V and 2 bases from J, leaving 11 bases between. DNA for the CDR3: TGTGCCAGCAGCTTGGCCCTAAGCCGAAACACTGAAGCTTTCTTT. It codes for CASSLALSRNTEAFF.

The chain has TRBV2 and TRBJ2-5; the D is unclear. Germline V CDR1 and CDR2: SNHLY, FYNNEI. The CDR3 length is 11 residues. The ends were cut back, 10 bases at V and 4 bases at J, with 10 bases in the middle. DNA of the CDR3: TGTGCCAAAGGAGAAAGAGAGACCCAGTACTTC. Its protein is CAKGERETQYF. The full variable domain, completed using reference TRBV2 and TRBJ2-5, is EPEVTQTPSHQVTQMGQEVILRCVPISNHLYFYWYRQILGQKVEFLVSFYNNEISEKSEIFDDQFSVERPDGSNFTLKIRSTKLEDSAMYFCAKGERETQYFGPGTRLLVL.

The V gene is TRBV5-6, the J gene TRBJ2-4; TRBD2 matches 14 bases. Looked up from germline, CDR1 is SGHDT and CDR2 is YYEEEE. The CDR3 covers 15 residues. Trimming at V came to 2 bases and at J to 7 bases, leaving 2 bases not matched to a gene. The DNA for the CDR3 is TGTGCCAGCAGCTTCCGGACTAGCGGGGGGAACATTCAGTACTTC. It yields the protein CASSFRTSGGNIQYF.

The chain joins TRBV4-3 to TRBJ1-4, with a weak D call TRBD1 (6 bases). The CDR3 length is 18 residues. The germline V and J ends were trimmed by 1 base and 4 bases, with 19 bases remaining between them. From germline, CDR1 is LGHNA and CDR2 YSLEER. The CDR3 loop is CASSQVPLLGANNEKLFF. In DNA form, the CDR3 reads TGCGCCAGCAGCCAAGTCCCCTTGCTGGGGGCAAATAATGAAAAACTGTTTTTT.

V and J are TRBV30 and TRBJ1-4; the match to TRBD1 covers 12 bases. This CDR3 comprises 16 residues. J was trimmed by 2 bases and V by 5 bases; bases with no gene match: 6. Germline values: CDR1 GTSNPN, CDR2 SVGIG (reference sequence). This CDR3 reads CAWAPGQGATNEKLFF. The CDR3, as DNA: TGTGCCTGGGCCCCGGGACAGGGGGCCACTAATGAAAAACTGTTTTTT.

A few counts support this clone. V and J are TRBV9 and TRBJ2-1; a possible D gene is TRBD2 (7 bases). Germline V gene sequence: CDR1 SGDLS, CDR2 YYNGEE. CDR3 size: 16 residues. Deletions cut 1 base from V and 10 bases from J, with 21 bases between. The CDR3 bases are TGTGCCAGCAGCGTAATGTCCGGGGGGCCGACTCTGGAGCAGTTCTTC. Amino acids: CASSVMSGGPTLEQFF.

The genes are TRBV9 and TRBJ2-7; TRBD2 might be the D (5 bases). Germline V gene lookup returns CDR1 SGDLS and CDR2 YYNGEE. V was pared by 0 bases and J by 6 bases, with 13 bases between. This CDR3 has 14 amino acids. This chain's CDR3 is CASSVESRGLEQYF. CDR3 DNA sequence: TGTGCCAGCAGCGTAGAGTCGCGAGGGCTCGAGCAGTACTTC. The full variable domain, in which reference TRBV9 and TRBJ2-7 provide the parts outside the CDR3, is DSGVTQTPKHLITATGQRVTLRCSPRSGDLSVYWYQQSLDQGLQFLIQYYNGEERAKGNILERFSAQQFPDLHSELNLSSLELGDSALYFCASSVESRGLEQYFGPGTRLTVT.

V and J are TRBV6-1 and TRBJ1-2, with unresolved D. Trimming pared 1 base from V and 4 bases from J, leaving 16 bases between. This CDR3 has 16 amino acids. Germline V CDR1 and CDR2: MNHNS, SASEGT. CDR3 amino acids: CASSEGGIKRGYGYTF. CDR3 sequence (DNA): TGTGCCAGCAGTGAAGGCGGAATAAAACGGGGCTATGGCTACACCTTC.

J is TRBJ1-1 and V is TRBV21-1. TRBV21-1 is deemed a pseudogene. CDR3 length equals 12 residues. CDR3 sequence (DNA): TGTGCCAGCCCGGGGGTGAACACTGAAGCTTTCTTT. Translating gives CASPGVNTEAFF.